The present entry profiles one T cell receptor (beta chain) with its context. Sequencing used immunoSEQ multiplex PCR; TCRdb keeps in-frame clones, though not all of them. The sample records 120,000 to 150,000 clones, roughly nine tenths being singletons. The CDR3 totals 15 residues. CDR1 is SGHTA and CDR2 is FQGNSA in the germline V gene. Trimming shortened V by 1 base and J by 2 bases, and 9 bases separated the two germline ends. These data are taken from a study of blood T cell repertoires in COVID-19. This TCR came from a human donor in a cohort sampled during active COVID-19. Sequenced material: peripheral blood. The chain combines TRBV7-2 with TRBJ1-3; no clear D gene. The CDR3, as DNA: TGTGCCAGCAGCTTAGGAGGCATCACTGGAAACACCATATATTTT. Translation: CASSLGGITGNTIYF.